This T cell receptor beta chain originates from a study of blood T cell repertoires in COVID-19. Study-wide context: Samples came from the United States, Italy and Spain, spanning acute and convalescent COVID-19. T cells, B-cell-depleted T cells, or PBMCs provided the cDNA or gDNA that served as material.

Methods used by the authors: Quantification of nucleated cells was approximated via reference gene primer amplification. Repertoires were generated with immunoSEQ multiplex PCR, while TCRdb's copy carries only in-frame clones and drops some. The D gene and trimming were derived from the DNA, and the V and J assignments and clone size from that table. The sample includes over 60,000 clones, 89% of them seen just once. The sequenced sample was peripheral blood. The TCR sequence derives from a man older than 75 with acute or convalescent COVID-19.

This CDR3 reads CASSYPRGGGPYEQYF. The CDR3 nucleotides are TGTGCCAGCAGTTACCCGCGCGGGGGGGGTCCCTACGAGCAGTACTTC. The rearrangement joins TRBV6-5 to TRBJ2-7; 9 bases line up with TRBD2. Unmatched junction bases numbered 7, after V lost 2 bases and J lost 2 bases. Germline CDR1 reads MNHEY; CDR2 reads SVGAGI. This CDR3 contains 16 residues.